This T cell receptor beta chain was obtained from a study of cytomegalovirus exposure and HLA in healthy donors. As regards this clone: What it recognizes is unknown.

The CDR3 has 15 amino acids. V was pared by 4 bases and J by 4 bases, with 14 bases between. Germline CDR1 SGHNT, CDR2 YYREEE (reference sequence). 60 Vbeta and 13 Jbeta primers were used in PCR. Assay: immunoSEQ multiplex PCR; the TCRdb copy retains only in-frame clones and omits some. Of about 86,000 clones listed, around three quarters were seen once; the top ten hold about 7.7%. Study-wide points: Per a later analysis, 15,000 to 20,000 TCR beta sequences showed association with HLA alleles at 0.05 false discovery rate.

This clonotype was obtained from a man between 60 and 75 years old in good health and CMV-seronegative. Material for sequencing was PBMCs. The V gene is TRBV5-4, the J gene TRBJ1-4; tentatively, D is TRBD1 (6 bases). This chain's CDR3 is CASSAGAAYNEKLFF. Written as DNA, the CDR3 is TGTGCCAGCAGCGCGGGGGCAGCCTATAATGAAAAACTGTTTTTT. The full variable domain, in which reference TRBV5-4 and TRBJ1-4 provide the parts outside the CDR3, is ETGVTQSPTHLIKTRGQQVTLRCSSQSGHNTVSWYQQALGQGPQFIFQYYREEENGRGNFPPRFSGLQFPNYSSELNVNALELDDSALYLCASSAGAAYNEKLFFGSGTQLSVL.